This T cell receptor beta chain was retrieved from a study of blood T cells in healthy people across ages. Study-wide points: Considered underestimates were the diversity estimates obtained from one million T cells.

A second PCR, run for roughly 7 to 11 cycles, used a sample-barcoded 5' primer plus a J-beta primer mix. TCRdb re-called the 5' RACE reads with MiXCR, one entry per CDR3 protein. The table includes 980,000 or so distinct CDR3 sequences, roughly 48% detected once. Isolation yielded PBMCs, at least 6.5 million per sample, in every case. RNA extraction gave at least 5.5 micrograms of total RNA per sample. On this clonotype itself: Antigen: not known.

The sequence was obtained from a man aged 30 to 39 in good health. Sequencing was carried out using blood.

CDR3 in amino acids: CASSNGMYNEQYF. In nucleotides, the CDR3 is TGTGCCAGCAGCAACGGGATGTACAATGAGCAGTACTTC. This sequence joins TRBV7-3 and TRBJ2-7, with D tentatively TRBD2 (5 bases). Looked up from germline, CDR1 is SGHTA and CDR2 is FQGTGA. This CDR3 contains 13 residues. V was shortened by 5 bases and J by 7 bases, with 15 bases between the two germline ends.